This entry lists 27 T cell receptor beta chains sequenced from one sample in a study of blood T cells in healthy people across ages. PCR was performed a second time for 7 to 11 cycles using a sample-barcoded 5' primer and a J-beta primer mix. Each CDR3 protein is one row after TCRdb ran MiXCR on the 5' RACE reads. The table lists some 1,800,000 distinct CDR3 sequences, about two fifths of them singletons. The sample consisted of blood. These receptors were obtained from a human donor in good health.

This clonotype was picked up many times. The chain links TRBV20-1 to TRBJ1-2; D gene ambiguous. Germline V gives CDR1 DFQATT, CDR2 SNEGSKA (reference sequence). V dropped 2 bases and J dropped 7 bases, with 8 bases sitting between them. The CDR3 totals 11 residues. The CDR3 nucleotides read TGCAGTGCTAGACCCCCCATTGGCTACACCTTC. Translating gives CSARPPIGYTF.

With regard to this clonotype: The junction departs from germline at one end; a sequencing error may be responsible. V gene TRBV20-1 combines with J gene TRBJ2-7; perhaps D is TRBD1 or TRBD2 (6 bases each). This CDR3 comprises 13 residues. The germline V gene encodes CDR1 DFQATT and CDR2 SNEGSKA (reference sequence). The CDR3 region is CSARDLRGTEQCF. DNA of the CDR3: TGCAGTGCTAGAGATCTAAGGGGGACTGAGCAGTGCTTC.

This clonotype has more than one count but fewer than ten. The CDR3: CASSYPLAPEETQYF. The CDR3 DNA is TGTGCCAGCAGTTACCCTTTGGCCCCTGAAGAGACCCAGTACTTC. This chain links TRBV6-6 with TRBJ2-5; D ambiguous. V lost 2 bases and J lost 3, with 13 bases in between. Germline CDR1 MNHNY, CDR2 SVGAGI (reference sequence). The CDR3 contains 15 residues.

This chain uses TRBV28 with TRBJ2-1; D remains ambiguous. The germline CDR1 and CDR2 sequences are MDHEN and SYDVKM. With 2 bases removed from V and 5 bases from J, the gap between germline ends came to 19 bases. The CDR3 is 17 amino acids. CDR3 sequence reads: CASSLPPWVAGDNEQFF. The DNA for the CDR3 is TGTGCCAGCAGTTTACCCCCGTGGGTTGCCGGCGACAATGAGCAGTTCTTC.

J is TRBJ2-3 and V is TRBV4-3; TRBD2 matches at 8 bases. Germline V lookup: CDR1 LGHNA, CDR2 YSLEER. Germline trimming cut 2 bases from V and 4 bases from J; bases unmatched to any gene: 8. The CDR3 spans 16 residues. The CDR3 region is CASSQSSAGAPDTQYF. The CDR3 DNA reads TGCGCCAGCAGCCAAAGCTCAGCGGGGGCCCCAGATACGCAGTATTTT.

The chain employs TRBV4-1 and TRBJ1-2; 11 bases align to TRBD1. The CDR3 sequence is 17 residues long. The germline V gene encodes CDR1 MGHRA and CDR2 YSYEKL. The J segment lost 8 bases and the V segment lost 0 bases, leaving 11 bases of the junction unmatched. In DNA, the CDR3 is TGCGCCAGCAGCCAAGAAGGGACAGGGGGTTATCTGGGAGGCTACACCTTC. Translating it yields CASSQEGTGGYLGGYTF.

This sequence joins TRBV7-2 and TRBJ2-7, with TRBD2 identical over 7 bases. V shed 2 bases and J 3 bases; nucleotides not matched to a gene: 10. The V gene's germline CDR1 is SGHTA and CDR2 FQGNSA. The CDR3 covers 16 residues. CDR3 in DNA: TGTGCCAGCAGCTTATTGGCTAGTCGGGGGGTCTACGAGCAGTACTTC. This translates into CASSLLASRGVYEQYF.

This clonotype showed up just a few times. The chain has TRBV5-1 and TRBJ1-5; weak D call: TRBD1 (6 bases). V shed 0 bases and J shed 11 bases, with 12 bases lying between them. The CDR3 sequence is 13 residues long. Germline V gives CDR1 SGHRS, CDR2 YFSETQ. CDR3 loop: CASSLAGGPAQHF. The CDR3 bases are TGCGCCAGCAGCTTGGCCGGGGGGCCAGCCCAGCATTTT.

The chain employs TRBV4-2 and TRBJ1-5, with D unclear. CDR3 length: 15 residues. Germline V lookup: CDR1 LGHNA, CDR2 YNFKEQ. V was trimmed by 0 bases and J by 9 bases, leaving 15 bases between them. This chain's CDR3 is CASSQEARSYRPQHF. CDR3 bases: TGTGCCAGCAGCCAAGAAGCCCGGAGTTACCGGCCCCAGCATTTT.

The chain is built from TRBV28 and TRBJ2-7; no clear D gene. This CDR3 has 16 amino acids. From germline, CDR1 is MDHEN and CDR2 SYDVKM. V lost 6 bases and J lost 1, with 19 bases in between. The CDR3 sequence: CASRPRPGISSYEQYF. In nucleotides, the CDR3 is TGTGCCAGCAGACCACGTCCAGGAATTAGTTCCTACGAGCAGTACTTC.

The table lists this clonotype with a count of one. V usage is TRBV6-6 and J usage is TRBJ2-2; 9 nucleotides align to TRBD2. The CDR3 totals 16 residues. J lost 5 bases, V lost 0 bases, and 4 bases had no gene match. CDR1 is MNHNY and CDR2 is SVGAGI in the germline V gene (reference sequence). CDR3 amino acids: CASSYSRLAVTGELFF. DNA for the CDR3: TGTGCCAGCAGTTACTCTCGACTAGCGGTTACCGGGGAGCTGTTTTTT.

This clonotype was counted only a few times. The gene calls are TRBV20-1 and TRBJ2-7; D not certain. V was pared by 6 bases and J by 3 bases, with 9 bases between. Germline assignment: CDR1 DFQATT and CDR2 SNEGSKA (reference sequence). The CDR3 has 11 amino acids. The DNA of the CDR3 is TGCAGTGCAGCCCAAGGCTACGAGCAGTACTTC. This translates into CSAAQGYEQYF.

This chain joins TRBV4-3 and TRBJ2-1; D not certain. CDR1 and CDR2 from the germline V gene are LGHNA and YSLEER. V was clipped by 0 bases and J by 12 bases, with 21 bases between them. This CDR3 spans 16 amino acids. The CDR3 region is CASSQDPRFTMSGQFF. Written as DNA, the CDR3 is TGCGCCAGCAGCCAAGATCCGAGGTTTACAATGAGTGGGCAGTTCTTC.

The CDR3 protein is CASSHRSGDYEQYF. CDR3 nucleotide sequence: TGCGCCAGCAGCCATCGCTCGGGGGACTACGAGCAGTACTTC. The rearrangement joins TRBV4-3 to TRBJ2-7, with D perhaps matching TRBD2 (6 bases). Germline V lookup: CDR1 LGHNA, CDR2 YSLEER. The CDR3 is made up of 14 amino acids. Trimming took 3 bases from V and 3 from J, leaving 12 bases between them.

Comments on this clonotype: A read error may be the cause here, since a much bigger clone is one base away. This chain connects TRBV15 to TRBJ2-3; 8 nucleotides match TRBD2. Germline values: CDR1 LNHNV, CDR2 YYDKDF (reference sequence). After removal of 3 bases from V and 6 bases from J, the junction contained 11 bases not matched to a gene. The CDR3 sequence is 16 residues long. CDR3 residues: CATSSLGGGNWDTQYF. CDR3 DNA: TGTGCCACCAGCAGTCTCGGCGGGGGGAATTGGGATACGCAGTATTTT.

Note on this clonotype: Relative to the germline gene, one junction end is altered; a read error may explain this. This chain uses TRBV9 with TRBJ2-3; 7 nucleotides align to TRBD2. The CDR3 has 14 residues. Germline V gene sequence: CDR1 SGDLS, CDR2 YYNGEE. This CDR3 is CASSPRLADDTQYF. CDR3 nucleotide sequence: TGTGCTAGCAGCCCCCGACTAGCTGACGATACGCAGTATTTT.

V gene TRBV29-1 combines with J gene TRBJ2-7; 7 nucleotides align to TRBD2. This CDR3 is built from 14 residues. Germline lookup yields CDR1 SQVTM and CDR2 ANQGSEA. V was pared by 6 bases and J by 5 bases, with 13 bases of the junction left unmatched. The CDR3 DNA sequence: TGCAGCGTCGGCCCGACGGGACTAAAAAACGAGCAGTACTTC. It is translated as CSVGPTGLKNEQYF.

The genes are TRBV30 and TRBJ2-7; D possibly matches TRBD1 or TRBD2 (5 bases each). Trimming stripped 2 bases from V and 0 bases from J, with 14 bases between. The CDR3 consists of 15 residues. Germline V CDR1 and CDR2: GTSNPN, SVGIG (reference sequence). The CDR3 coding sequence is TGTGCCTGGAGTTTCGGGACGGGGTTCTCCTACGAGCAGTACTTC. Protein sequence: CAWSFGTGFSYEQYF.

The gene calls are TRBV12-3 or TRBV12-4 and TRBJ1-1; no definite D call. This CDR3 comprises 13 residues. V was cut by 3 bases and J by 5 bases, with 10 bases left in between. The CDR3 spells CASSLRYQTEAFF. DNA for the CDR3: TGTGCCAGCAGTTTGCGGTATCAGACTGAAGCTTTCTTT.

The V gene is TRBV5-1, the J gene TRBJ1-4; D unresolved. The CDR3 contains 14 residues. The V gene lost 0 bases and the J gene lost 6 bases, with 9 bases spanning the gap. Germline V gene sequence: CDR1 SGHRS, CDR2 YFSETQ. The CDR3 DNA reads TGCGCCAGCAGCTTGGAGGGATGGGATGAAAAACTGTTTTTT. It codes for CASSLEGWDEKLFF.

The J gene is TRBJ1-6, the V gene TRBV2; D not certain. Germline CDR1 reads SNHLY; CDR2 reads FYNNEI. V lost 4 bases and J 5 bases, leaving 9 bases between the germline ends. The CDR3 loop spans 14 amino acids. The CDR3 sequence: CASSGPGNNSPLHF. The DNA of the CDR3 is TGTGCCAGCAGTGGTCCGGGAAATAATTCACCCCTCCACTTT.

This clonotype was seen a single time. J is TRBJ1-2 and V is TRBV9; the D gene is possibly TRBD1 (6 bases). The germline CDR1 and CDR2 sequences are SGDLS and YYNGEE. The V end lost 4 bases, the J end lost 8 bases, and 18 bases lay between the germline ends. This CDR3 is built from 14 residues. The CDR3 reads CASSPKQGFRGYTF. The CDR3 nucleotides are TGTGCCAGCAGCCCCAAACAGGGATTCCGCGGCTACACCTTC.

The chain recombines TRBV5-1 with TRBJ2-3; weak D call: TRBD2 (6 bases). The V end lost 0 bases, the J end lost 7 bases, and 15 bases lay between the germline ends. The CDR3 runs to 15 residues. Germline CDR1 SGHRS, CDR2 YFSETQ. The CDR3 DNA reads as TGCGCCAGCAGCTTGGCTAGCGTGGAGGTCCATACGCAGTATTTT. It encodes CASSLASVEVHTQYF.

A note on this clonotype: Since a much larger clone is just one base distant, this may be a read error. The chain has TRBV19 and TRBJ2-2, with D maybe TRBD2 (6 bases). This CDR3 contains 15 residues. Germline-derived CDR1 and CDR2 are LNHDA and SQIVND (reference sequence). CDR3 DNA: TGTGCCCGTAGGACGACGGGACTCAACACCGGGGAGCTGTTTTTT. Translating it yields CARRTTGLNTGELFF.

V and J are TRBV11-1 and TRBJ2-7; either TRBD1 or TRBD2 may supply D (5 bases each). Trimming left V 3 bases short and J 2 bases short, with 17 bases between. The germline V gene encodes CDR1 SGHAT and CDR2 FQDESV (reference sequence). The CDR3 sequence is 16 residues long. CDR3 nucleotide sequence: TGTGCCAGCAGCTTGACCGGGACGCATACGACCTACGAGCAGTACTTC. Encoded protein: CASSLTGTHTTYEQYF.

The chain employs TRBV7-9 and TRBJ2-7; 9 bases align to TRBD2. J gave up 0 bases and V 3 bases, and 6 bases lay outside the gene matches. CDR1 is SEHNR, CDR2 FQNEAQ, per germline (reference sequence). The CDR3 contains 16 residues. Here the CDR3 reads CASSFGASGASYEQYF. CDR3 sequence (DNA): TGTGCCAGCAGCTTTGGGGCTAGCGGGGCCTCCTACGAGCAGTACTTC.

The chain employs TRBV4-2 and TRBJ1-1, with D unresolved. Trimming pared 0 bases from V and 4 bases from J, leaving 9 bases between. The V gene's germline CDR1 is LGHNA and CDR2 YNFKEQ. The CDR3 loop spans 14 amino acids. The CDR3: CASSQDGSGTEAFF. The CDR3 nucleotides read TGTGCCAGCAGCCAAGACGGGAGCGGCACTGAAGCTTTCTTT.